The 29 T cell receptor beta chains below come from one sample, sequenced in a study of T cell changes during pregnancy in multiple sclerosis. Using immunoSEQ multiplex PCR, the repertoire was profiled, and TCRdb retains in-frame clones only, with some absent. The table shows roughly 40,000 clones, with roughly nine tenths occurring only once. Sample: CD8+ T cells from peripheral blood mononuclear cells, taken before pregnancy. The receptors come from a female donor with multiple sclerosis, enrolled in a pregnancy study.

The J gene is TRBJ1-2, the V gene TRBV27, with TRBD1 matching over 12 bases. This CDR3 comprises 17 residues. V dropped 5 bases and J dropped 8; count of bases not matched to a gene: 15. The germline V gene encodes CDR1 MNHEY and CDR2 SMNVEV (reference sequence). In nucleotides, the CDR3 is TGTGCCAGCAGTCTAGGGCTACCGGGACAGGGGGCGGTGGGCTACACCTTC. Protein sequence: CASSLGLPGQGAVGYTF.

The genes are TRBV27 and TRBJ2-1, with TRBD1 matching 7 bases. V shed 3 bases and J 8 bases; nucleotides not matched to a gene: 10. In germline, CDR1 is MNHEY, CDR2 SMNVEV (reference sequence). The length of the CDR3 is 15 residues. The CDR3 DNA sequence: TGTGCCAGCAGTTTCATACTGACAGGGAGACATGAGCAGTTCTTC. Translation gives CASSFILTGRHEQFF.

The chain has TRBV15 and TRBJ2-1; 9 bases are a match to TRBD1. The germline V gene encodes CDR1 LNHNV and CDR2 YYDKDF (reference sequence). J was trimmed by 6 bases and V by 6 bases; bases with no gene match: 12. The length of the CDR3 is 16 residues. The CDR3 DNA reads as TGTGCCACCAGGGTCGGAGGGACAGGGCTTCGCAATGAGCAGTTCTTC. Translation gives CATRVGGTGLRNEQFF.

The chain combines TRBV28 with TRBJ2-1; TRBD1 matches at 8 bases. The CDR3 is 13 amino acids. V trimming: 5 bases; J trimming: 6 bases; junction bases outside the gene matches: 3. In germline, CDR1 is MDHEN, CDR2 SYDVKM. CDR3 nucleotides: TGTGCCAGCAGTCCACAGGGGGGCAATGAGCAGTTCTTC. Translated, it gives CASSPQGGNEQFF.

The rearrangement links TRBV19 to TRBJ1-1; D is possibly TRBD1 (5 bases). Germline V lookup: CDR1 LNHDA, CDR2 SQIVND (reference sequence). V was trimmed by 5 bases and J by 10 bases, leaving 11 bases between them. CDR3 length: 11 amino acids. The CDR3 reads CASSADIGAFF. The DNA of the CDR3 is TGTGCCAGTAGTGCGGACATAGGAGCTTTCTTT.

This clone was detected a few times. This chain links TRBV15 with TRBJ1-5, with 10 bases lining up with TRBD1. J lost 2 bases, V lost 5 bases, and 9 bases had no gene match. CDR1 is LNHNV and CDR2 is YYDKDF in the germline V gene (reference sequence). The CDR3 extends over 17 amino acids. In nucleotides, the CDR3 is TGTGCCACCAGCTCCGGGACAGGGGATTTAGGCAATCAGCCCCAGCATTTT. Translated, it gives CATSSGTGDLGNQPQHF. Full variable domain (missing parts from reference TRBV15 and TRBJ1-5): DAMVIQNPRYQVTQFGKPVTLSCSQTLNHNVMYWYQQKSSQAPKLLFHYYDKDFNNEADTPDNFQSRRPNTSFCFLDIRSPGLGDTAMYLCATSSGTGDLGNQPQHFGDGTRLSIL.

The chain joins TRBV27 to TRBJ1-1, with TRBD1 as a possible D gene (5 bases). The CDR3 spans 13 residues. Germline V lookup: CDR1 MNHEY, CDR2 SMNVEV (reference sequence). V lost 0 bases and J lost 4, with 6 bases in between. CDR3 sequence (DNA): TGTGCCAGCAGTTTATCGGGGGGCACTGAAGCTTTCTTT. Its translation: CASSLSGGTEAFF.

The gene calls are TRBV2 and TRBJ2-7, with 8 bases aligning to TRBD2. The germline CDR1 and CDR2 sequences are SNHLY and FYNNEI. V shed 7 bases, J shed 3 bases, and the junction held 2 bases outside the gene matches. There are 12 residues in the CDR3. CDR3 region: CASTGGIYEQYF. The CDR3 DNA reads TGTGCCAGCACGGGGGGGATCTACGAGCAGTACTTC. Looking up the rest from reference TRBV2 and TRBJ2-7 gives the full variable domain: EPEVTQTPSHQVTQMGQEVILRCVPISNHLYFYWYRQILGQKVEFLVSFYNNEISEKSEIFDDQFSVERPDGSNFTLKIRSTKLEDSAMYFCASTGGIYEQYFGPGTRLTVT.

The chain links TRBV27 to TRBJ2-5, with 7 bases fitting TRBD1. This CDR3 is built from 17 residues. CDR1 is MNHEY and CDR2 is SMNVEV in the germline V gene (reference sequence). Germline trimming cut 7 bases from V and 2 bases from J; bases unmatched to any gene: 16. The CDR3, as DNA: TGTGCCAGCAAGGACCATCGTTGGGACAGACAACAAGAGACCCAGTACTTC. Encoded protein: CASKDHRWDRQQETQYF.

The gene calls are TRBV28 and TRBJ2-7; D is unresolved. CDR3 size: 14 residues. Deletions cut 1 base from V and 2 bases from J, with 9 bases between. Germline V CDR1 and CDR2: MDHEN, SYDVKM. The CDR3 sequence: CASSLLARAYEQYF. As DNA, the CDR3 is TGTGCCAGCAGTTTATTAGCCCGGGCCTACGAGCAGTACTTC.

The rearrangement links TRBV4-3 to TRBJ2-7; 10 bases fit TRBD2. Germline values: CDR1 LGHNA, CDR2 YSLEER. The trim removed 0 bases at V and 5 bases at J, leaving 4 bases unmatched. This CDR3 region has 15 residues. CDR3: CASSQESSGSDEQYF. CDR3 bases: TGCGCCAGCAGCCAAGAATCTAGCGGGAGTGACGAGCAGTACTTC.

This chain connects TRBV5-6 to TRBJ2-1, with 9 bases fitting TRBD1. CDR1 SGHDT and CDR2 YYEEEE come from the germline V gene. V lost 4 bases and J lost 7; bases outside the gene matches: 6. The CDR3 extends over 14 amino acids. CDR3 amino acids: CASSPPGQGNEQFF. As DNA, the CDR3 is TGTGCCAGCAGCCCGCCGGGACAGGGTAATGAGCAGTTCTTC.

The chain employs TRBV5-8 and TRBJ1-2; 8 bases match TRBD1. The CDR3 totals 18 residues. The junction had 14 bases not matched to a gene; V was cut back by 2 bases and J by 2 bases. In germline, CDR1 is SGHTS, CDR2 YDEGEE. The CDR3 spells CASSFGAGGISRNYGYTF. The CDR3 DNA reads TGTGCCAGCAGCTTTGGGGCAGGGGGCATCTCGCGAAACTATGGCTACACCTTC.

This rearrangement joins TRBV28 to TRBJ2-1; 8 nucleotides line up with TRBD2. CDR3 length equals 14 residues. Germline assignment: CDR1 MDHEN and CDR2 SYDVKM. V shed 3 bases, J shed 6 bases, and the junction held 4 bases outside the gene matches. The CDR3 here is CASSFPTSGNEQFF. CDR3 sequence (DNA): TGTGCCAGCAGTTTCCCAACTAGCGGCAATGAGCAGTTCTTC.

The CDR3 DNA follows: TGTGCCAGCAGTTTGGGGCTGCTCTCCTACGAGCAGTACTTC. The encoded protein is CASSLGLLSYEQYF. The chain has TRBV28 and TRBJ2-7; tentative D call: TRBD1 (5 bases). The germline V gene encodes CDR1 MDHEN and CDR2 SYDVKM. The length of the CDR3 is 14 residues. V gave up 3 bases and J gave up 0 bases, with 9 bases separating them.

The rearrangement uses TRBV11-2 and TRBJ2-7; unclear D gene. Trimming cost V 3 bases and J 2 bases, with 11 bases left between them. The CDR3 runs to 14 residues. CDR1 SGHAT and CDR2 FQNNGV come from the germline V gene. CDR3 region: CASSLRDTAYEQYF. CDR3 sequence (DNA): TGTGCCAGCAGCTTGAGAGACACCGCCTACGAGCAGTACTTC.

This chain uses TRBV27 with TRBJ2-7, with 10 bases identical to TRBD2. The V gene's germline CDR1 is MNHEY and CDR2 SMNVEV (reference sequence). J was trimmed by 2 bases and V by 4 bases; bases with no gene match: 8. This CDR3 comprises 16 residues. The chain's CDR3 is CASSSGLAELAYEQYF. The CDR3 bases are TGTGCCAGCAGTTCCGGACTAGCGGAGTTAGCCTACGAGCAGTACTTC.

This chain joins TRBV12-5 and TRBJ2-1; 11 nucleotides line up with TRBD1. After removal of 5 bases from V and 6 bases from J, the junction contained 6 bases not matched to a gene. The CDR3 length is 15 residues. The germline gives CDR1 LGHNT, CDR2 FRNRAP. CDR3 amino acids: CASGTGQGAPNEQFF. CDR3 coding DNA: TGTGCTAGTGGTACCGGACAGGGGGCACCCAATGAGCAGTTCTTC.

The J gene is TRBJ2-1, the V gene TRBV7-3; 13 nucleotides align to TRBD2. Germline V gene sequence: CDR1 SGHTA, CDR2 FQGTGA. Unmatched junction bases numbered 9, after V lost 5 bases and J lost 8 bases. The CDR3 runs 16 residues. The CDR3 sequence: CASSLGTSGIWDEQFF. In nucleotides, the CDR3 is TGTGCCAGCAGCCTAGGGACTAGCGGGATCTGGGATGAGCAGTTCTTC.

For the CDR3, the DNA is TGTGCCAGCAGCCCGGGGGGGACTACAAACACAGATACGCAGTATTTT. This translates into CASSPGGTTNTDTQYF. This chain joins TRBV7-9 and TRBJ2-3; TRBD2 matches 8 bases. There are 16 residues in the CDR3. V dropped 5 bases and J dropped 2; count of bases not matched to a gene: 9. Germline lookup yields CDR1 SEHNR and CDR2 FQNEAQ (reference sequence). Supplemented by reference TRBV7-9 and TRBJ2-3, the full variable domain reads DTGVSQNPRHKITKRGQNVTFRCDPISEHNRLYWYRQTLGQGPEFLTYFQNEAQLEKSRLLSDRFSAERPKGSFSTLEIQRTEQGDSAMYLCASSPGGTTNTDTQYFGPGTRLTVL.

The J gene is TRBJ2-5, the V gene TRBV9; TRBD2 aligns across 14 bases. V lost 3 bases and J lost 6; bases outside the gene matches: 4. The CDR3 covers 15 residues. The germline V gene encodes CDR1 SGDLS and CDR2 YYNGEE. CDR3 DNA sequence: TGTGCCAGCAGCGGACTAGCGGGAGGGATGAAGACCCAGTACTTC. The encoded protein is CASSGLAGGMKTQYF.

The chain is built from TRBV27 and TRBJ2-2, with TRBD1 identical over 7 bases. Germline V lookup: CDR1 MNHEY, CDR2 SMNVEV (reference sequence). V gave up 6 bases and J gave up 5 bases; unmatched junction bases: 6. The CDR3 covers 14 residues. The CDR3 here is CASRRGGRTGELFF. CDR3 coding DNA: TGTGCCAGCAGGCGAGGGGGCCGAACCGGGGAGCTGTTTTTT.

The sample holds one count of this clone. The gene calls are TRBV19 and TRBJ2-7; D remains unclear. The ends were cut back, 5 bases at V and 3 bases at J, with 11 bases in the middle. CDR1 is LNHDA, CDR2 SQIVND, per germline (reference sequence). This CDR3 has 13 residues. The DNA for the CDR3 is TGTGCCAGTAGTCCAAGACTGTTCTACGAGCAGTACTTC. This gives the protein CASSPRLFYEQYF.

V usage is TRBV5-6 and J usage is TRBJ2-7, with D possibly matching TRBD2 (5 bases). CDR1 is SGHDT and CDR2 is YYEEEE in the germline V gene. V was pared by 2 bases and J by 0 bases, with 9 bases between. The CDR3 length is 14 residues. The CDR3 DNA sequence: TGTGCCAGCAGCTTTGGGAGAAACTCCTACGAGCAGTACTTC. Amino acids: CASSFGRNSYEQYF.

This chain joins TRBV6-5 and TRBJ1-4; 10 nucleotides align to TRBD1. This CDR3 has 14 residues. After removal of 4 bases from V and 6 bases from J, the junction contained 2 bases not matched to a gene. Germline V gene lookup returns CDR1 MNHEY and CDR2 SVGAGI. Here the CDR3 reads CASSSGTGDEKLFF. CDR3 coding DNA: TGTGCCAGCAGTTCGGGGACAGGGGATGAAAAACTGTTTTTT.

The V gene is TRBV29-1, the J gene TRBJ2-1; D perhaps matches TRBD2 (6 bases). The CDR3 totals 15 residues. V dropped 1 base and J dropped 0 bases, with 10 bases sitting between them. The germline V gene encodes CDR1 SQVTM and CDR2 ANQGSEA. The DNA of the CDR3 is TGCAGCGTTGAAGGTGGGGGGAGCTCCTACAATGAGCAGTTCTTC. It translates to CSVEGGGSSYNEQFF.

This clone was seen a handful of times. The chain employs TRBV7-6 and TRBJ1-5; 9 nucleotides match TRBD1. Germline V gene sequence: CDR1 SGHVS, CDR2 FNYEAQ. CDR3 size: 15 residues. The junction had 8 bases not matched to a gene; V was cut back by 5 bases and J by 6 bases. Written as DNA, the CDR3 is TGTGCCAGCAGCAGAAGGACAGGGGAGGGTCAGCCCCAGCATTTT. This codes for CASSRRTGEGQPQHF. The full variable domain, with the rest looked up from reference TRBV7-6 and TRBJ1-5, is GAGVSQSPRYKVTKRGQDVALRCDPISGHVSLYWYRQALGQGPEFLTYFNYEAQQDKSGLPNDRFSAERPEGSISTLTIQRTEQRDSAMYRCASSRRTGEGQPQHFGDGTRLSIL.

V and J are TRBV6-1 and TRBJ2-7; D is ambiguous. The CDR3 runs to 15 residues. V dropped 0 bases and J dropped 0 bases, with 9 bases sitting between them. Germline V gene lookup returns CDR1 MNHNS and CDR2 SASEGT. The CDR3 reads CASSEAAGSSYEQYF. DNA of the CDR3: TGTGCCAGCAGTGAAGCGGCAGGTAGCTCCTACGAGCAGTACTTC.

This clone was observed a handful of times. V usage is TRBV6-6 and J usage is TRBJ2-7, with D perhaps TRBD1 (6 bases). V was trimmed by 7 bases and J by 4 bases, leaving 14 bases between them. The CDR3 runs to 13 residues. Germline CDR1 MNHNY, CDR2 SVGAGI (reference sequence). CDR3 sequence (DNA): TGTGCCAGCAATCCCGGGACATCTTACGAGCAGTACTTC. It yields the protein CASNPGTSYEQYF.